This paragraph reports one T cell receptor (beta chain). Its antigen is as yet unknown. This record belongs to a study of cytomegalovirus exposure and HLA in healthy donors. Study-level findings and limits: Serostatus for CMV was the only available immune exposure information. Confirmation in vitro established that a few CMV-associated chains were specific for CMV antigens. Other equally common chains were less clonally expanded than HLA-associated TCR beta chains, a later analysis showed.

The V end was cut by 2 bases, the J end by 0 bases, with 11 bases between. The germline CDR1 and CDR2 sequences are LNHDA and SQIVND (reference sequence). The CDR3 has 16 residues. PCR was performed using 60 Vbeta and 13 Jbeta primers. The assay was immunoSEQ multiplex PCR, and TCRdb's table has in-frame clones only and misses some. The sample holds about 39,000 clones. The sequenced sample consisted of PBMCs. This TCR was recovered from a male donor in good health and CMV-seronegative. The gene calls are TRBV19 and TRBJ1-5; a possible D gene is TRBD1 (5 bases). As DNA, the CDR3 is TGTGCCAGTAGTATACAGTGGGACTCTAGCAATCAGCCCCAGCATTTT. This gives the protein CASSIQWDSSNQPQHF.